A selection of T cell receptor beta chains follows, all from one sample in a study of cytomegalovirus exposure and HLA in healthy donors. Using immunoSEQ multiplex PCR, the repertoire was profiled, and TCRdb retains in-frame clones only, with some absent. The sample lists about 94,000 clones; over 60% were seen once. What was sequenced was PBMCs. The source of these receptors is a man aged 25 to 45 in good health and CMV-seronegative. The CDR3 runs from the conserved cysteine through the conserved F or W. The D gene is left open where the match is weak. Only some rows state a clone size, as once, few, many or a class for expanded clones.

clone size	V gene	D gene	J gene	CDR3 DNA	CDR3 protein
.	TRBV9	.	TRBJ1-6	TGTGCCAGCAGCGTAGAAGGGGTTGGCAATTCACCCCTCCACTTT	CASSVEGVGNSPLHF
few	TRBV4-2	TRBD1	TRBJ1-2	TGTGCCAGCAGCCCCGCCGGACAGGGTCTCAACTATGGCTACACCTTC	CASSPAGQGLNYGYTF
.	TRBV30	TRBD2	TRBJ2-7	TGTGCCTGGACTAGCGGGAAGTACGAGCAGTACTTC	CAWTSGKYEQYF
.	TRBV14	TRBD1	TRBJ2-5	TGTGCCAGCAGCTCCGGGACAGGGGGGTCCCCGTACTTC	CASSSGTGGSPYF
.	TRBV6-5	.	TRBJ1-3	TGTGCCAGCAGGCCGAATGGCGGGGCTTCAAACACCATATATTTT	CASRPNGGASNTIYF
.	TRBV30	TRBD1	TRBJ2-1	TGTGCCTGGAGTGCGGGACAGGGTACCAATGAGCAGTTCTTC	CAWSAGQGTNEQFF
.	TRBV11-3	TRBD1	TRBJ2-4	TGTGCCAGCAGCCCTAGACAGGGTTCAAACATTCAGTACTTC	CASSPRQGSNIQYF
.	TRBV5-1	.	TRBJ1-5	TGCGCCAGCAACAGTCCGCCCCAGCATTTT	CASNSPPQHF
.	TRBV7-7	.	TRBJ1-4	TGTGCTAGCAGCCAGGACAGAAATGAAAAACTGTTTTTT	CASSQDRNEKLFF
.	TRBV18	.	TRBJ1-2	TGTGCCAGCTCACCAAAAGGGGCACCCTTACCTGGGACTAACTATGGCTACACCTTC	CASSPKGAPLPGTNYGYTF
.	TRBV7-6	.	TRBJ1-5	TGTGCCAGCAGCCCTTATAGCAATCAGCCCCAGCATTTT	CASSPYSNQPQHF
few	TRBV7-8	.	TRBJ2-2	TGTGCCAGCAGCTCCCAGGGGATGAACACCGGGGAGCTGTTTTTT	CASSSQGMNTGELFF
.	TRBV5-1	.	TRBJ2-7	TGCGCCAGCACCGTATCGGCGGGCCTCTACGAGCAGTACTTC	CASTVSAGLYEQYF
.	TRBV28	TRBD1	TRBJ2-7	TGTGCCAGCAGCTCCGCCGGGACAGGGTACCGCGAGCAGTACTTC	CASSSAGTGYREQYF
.	TRBV28	TRBD1	TRBJ2-7	TGTGCCAGCAGCCCCGGACAGGGGCCCTACGAGCAGTACTTC	CASSPGQGPYEQYF